This T cell receptor beta chain was sequenced for a study of T cell repertoires in cytomegalovirus infection. The wider study: CMV infection and matching HLA type were both indicated by public TCR beta signatures.

Study results and caveats: Cumulative frequency of public TCR beta families picked out carriers of CMV plus the relevant HLA. The ex vivo response showed dominance by HLA-C-restricted CMV-specific TCR beta clonotypes.

The CDR3 extends over 13 amino acids. Trimming took off 3 bases at V and 7 bases at J, with 10 bases between the two ends. The germline gives CDR1 LNHDA, CDR2 SQIVND (reference sequence). TCRdb used MiXCR to reprocess the reads, holding one entry per CDR3 protein. The sample has fewer than 550,000 distinct CDR3 sequences; 26% are singletons. As to this clonotype: The antigen remains unidentified.

The source of this sequence is a human donor in good health (CMV status not recorded). Some clones in this sample may be carry-over from other donors' samples. The chain employs TRBV19 and TRBJ2-1; D unresolved. Sequencing was done on a sample of PBMCs. CDR3: CASSILLGNEQFF. The DNA for the CDR3 is TGTGCCAGTAGTATCCTGCTGGGGAATGAGCAGTTCTTC.